This TCR beta chain was captured by sequencing in a study of blood T cell repertoires in COVID-19. In the study overall: In each case, the material was cDNA or gDNA derived from T cells, B-cell-depleted T cells, or PBMCs.

The method was immunoSEQ multiplex PCR; TCRdb's version includes in-frame clones alone and lacks a portion of them. The sample gives some 150,000 clones, over 75% of which show up once; around 8% is in the top ten. CDR1 LNHDA and CDR2 SQIVND come from the germline V gene (reference sequence). V gave up 5 bases and J gave up 3 bases, with 11 bases separating them. The CDR3 totals 15 residues. The rearrangement joins TRBV19 to TRBJ2-6; the D gene is possibly TRBD2 (6 bases). The source material was peripheral blood. The sequence was obtained from an older woman with COVID-19, enrolled during active disease. CDR3 sequence reads: CASSGGFFGANVLTF. DNA for the CDR3: TGTGCCAGTAGTGGAGGGTTTTTTGGGGCCAACGTCCTGACTTTC. Full variable domain (remainder filled in from reference TRBV19 and TRBJ2-6): DGGITQSPKYLFRKEGQNVTLSCEQNLNHDAMYWYRQDPGQGLRLIYYSQIVNDFQKGDIAEGYSVSREKKESFPLTVTSAQKNPTAFYLCASSGGFFGANVLTFGAGSRLTVL.